These 6 T cell receptor beta chains originate from one sample sequenced in a study of shared T cell receptors in the human thymus. Profiled with immunoSEQ multiplex PCR; TCRdb holds only in-frame clones, not every one. The profile shows about 380,000 clones, around 95% of them singletons. Sequencing was done on a sample of thymocytes. These receptors were obtained from a human donor.

The CDR3: CASSQECIGDRNQETQYF. CDR3 nucleotides: TGTGCCAGCAGCCAAGAATGTATCGGAGACCGAAATCAAGAGACCCAGTACTTC. The chain recombines TRBV14 with TRBJ2-5; D ambiguous. The V end lost 0 bases, the J end lost 2 bases, and 19 bases lay between the germline ends. The CDR3 covers 18 residues. The germline V gene has CDR1 SGHDN and CDR2 FVKESK.

A single count supports this clone. The chain links TRBV7-9 to TRBJ1-1; D uncertain. The germline V gene has CDR1 SEHNR and CDR2 FQNEAQ (reference sequence). Trimming took 1 base from V and 2 from J, leaving 8 bases between them. This CDR3 region has 14 residues. The CDR3 nucleotides are TGTGCCAGCAGCTTAGGCGGGCATAACACTGAAGCTTTCTTT. It yields the protein CASSLGGHNTEAFF.

This chain connects TRBV4-3 to TRBJ1-5; tentative D call: TRBD1 (5 bases). CDR3 length: 17 amino acids. Trimming shortened V by 0 bases and J by 0 bases, and 12 bases separated the two germline ends. Germline assignment: CDR1 LGHNA and CDR2 YSLEER. CDR3 amino acids: CASSQDAREVSNQPQHF. Here the CDR3 DNA reads TGCGCCAGCAGCCAAGATGCCAGGGAAGTTAGCAATCAGCCCCAGCATTTT.

The chain employs TRBV27 and TRBJ1-1, with 7 bases lining up with TRBD1. Germline V gene sequence: CDR1 MNHEY, CDR2 SMNVEV (reference sequence). Trimming took 7 bases from V and 0 from J; bases not matched to a gene: 17. CDR3 length: 18 amino acids. CDR3: CASTQMVREGAMNTEAFF. The CDR3 DNA reads TGTGCCAGCACACAAATGGTACGGGAGGGGGCTATGAACACTGAAGCTTTCTTT.

The gene calls are TRBV5-6 and TRBJ2-3; D not resolved. V gave up 2 bases and J gave up 0 bases, with 7 bases separating them. The CDR3 is 14 amino acids. Germline values: CDR1 SGHDT, CDR2 YYEEEE. The CDR3 nucleotides are TGTGCCAGCAGCTTTTCGCGTAGCACAGATACGCAGTATTTT. It translates to CASSFSRSTDTQYF.

The CDR3 nucleotides read TGTGCCAGCAGCTTAGATCCGGGCCAAGAGACCCAGTACTTC. Translated: CASSLDPGQETQYF. The gene calls are TRBV7-6 and TRBJ2-5; D gene uncertain. V lost 1 base and J 1 base, leaving 7 bases between the germline ends. This CDR3 region has 14 residues. Germline V gives CDR1 SGHVS, CDR2 FNYEAQ.